This T cell receptor beta chain is from a study of cytomegalovirus exposure and HLA in healthy donors. Across the study: Unique TCRs numbering around 85 million, obtained from HLA-typed donors, made up an early data release. Most genotyped donors, 81% of 398, had Caucasian-associated genetic ancestry. General study findings and limits: Roughly even sequencing depth across donors was the assumption behind the presence/absence analyses. TRBV6-2, TRBV6-3 and some other V segments were excluded as indistinguishable.

This clone appeared a few times. What it binds is not known. Germline and junction disagree at one end, which may indicate a read error. Germline V gene sequence: CDR1 SEHNR, CDR2 FQNEAQ (reference sequence). This CDR3 spans 14 amino acids. PCR amplification relied on 60 Vbeta primers (plus 13 Jbeta primers). Data came from immunoSEQ multiplex PCR; TCRdb stores just in-frame clones and leaves some out. The repertoire holds about 200,000 clones, with roughly 80% as singletons. The TCR was taken from a male donor in good health and CMV-seropositive. Material: PBMCs. This chain links TRBV7-9 with TRBJ2-5; the D gene is possibly TRBD1 (6 bases). The CDR3 DNA reads TGTTCCAGCAGCTATAGACAGGACCAAGAGACCCAGTACTTC. Translated: CSSSYRQDQETQYF.